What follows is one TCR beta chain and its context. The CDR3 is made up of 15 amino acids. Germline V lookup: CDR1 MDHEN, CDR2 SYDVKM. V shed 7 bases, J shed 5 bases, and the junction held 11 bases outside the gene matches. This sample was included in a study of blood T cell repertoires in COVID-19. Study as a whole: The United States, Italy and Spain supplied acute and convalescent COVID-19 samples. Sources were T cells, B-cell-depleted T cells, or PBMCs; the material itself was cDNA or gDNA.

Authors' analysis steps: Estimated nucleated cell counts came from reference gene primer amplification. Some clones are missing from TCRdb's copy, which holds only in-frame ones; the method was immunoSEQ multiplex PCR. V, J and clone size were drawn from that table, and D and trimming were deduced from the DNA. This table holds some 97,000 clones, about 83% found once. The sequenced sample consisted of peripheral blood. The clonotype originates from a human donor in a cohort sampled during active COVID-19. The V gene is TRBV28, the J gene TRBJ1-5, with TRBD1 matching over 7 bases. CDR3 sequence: CASISSGGRHQPQHF. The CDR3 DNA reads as TGTGCCAGCATCTCGTCAGGGGGAAGGCATCAGCCCCAGCATTTT.